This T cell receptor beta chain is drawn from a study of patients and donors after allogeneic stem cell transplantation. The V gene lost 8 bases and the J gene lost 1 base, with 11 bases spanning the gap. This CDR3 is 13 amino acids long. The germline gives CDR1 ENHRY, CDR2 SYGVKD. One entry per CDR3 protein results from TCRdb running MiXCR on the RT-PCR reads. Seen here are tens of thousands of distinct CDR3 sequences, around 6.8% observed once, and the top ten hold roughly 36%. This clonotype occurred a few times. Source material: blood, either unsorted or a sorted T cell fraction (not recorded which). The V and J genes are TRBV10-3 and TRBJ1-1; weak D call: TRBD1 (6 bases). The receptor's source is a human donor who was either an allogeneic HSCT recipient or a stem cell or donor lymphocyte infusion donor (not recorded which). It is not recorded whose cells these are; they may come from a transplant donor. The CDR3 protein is CAIADRSNTEAFF. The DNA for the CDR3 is TGTGCCATCGCCGACAGGTCGAACACTGAAGCTTTCTTT.